What follows are 6 T cell receptor beta chains derived from one specimen sequenced in a study of blood T cell repertoires in COVID-19 (dated by TCRdb to the early 2020s). The method behind the library was the immunoSEQ multiplex PCR assay. Not all clones reach the TCRdb copy of this immuneACCESS table, which keeps in-frame sequences only. Checked studies attribute under half of the gap to unresolved V genes and leave the rest unexplained. The sample yields about 120,000 clones; about 85% were counted once. The ten largest make up approximately 10% of the sample. The source material was peripheral blood. These receptors came from an elderly man with acute or convalescent COVID-19.

The genes are TRBV18 and TRBJ2-1, with a tentative D call TRBD1 (5 bases). This CDR3 is 15 amino acids long. V shed 5 bases and J shed 4 bases, with 15 bases lying between them. Germline V CDR1 and CDR2: KGHSH, LQKENI. CDR3 region: CASSNGRVEYNEQFF. The CDR3 bases are TGTGCCAGCTCAAATGGCAGGGTGGAATACAATGAGCAGTTCTTC.

J is TRBJ1-1 and V is TRBV10-3; 7 nucleotides match TRBD1. The CDR3 runs to 14 residues. Germline V CDR1 and CDR2: ENHRY, SYGVKD. V dropped 4 bases and J dropped 2; count of bases not matched to a gene: 4. DNA of the CDR3: TGTGCCATCAGTGTAGGGACAGCTAACACTGAAGCTTTCTTT. Protein sequence: CAISVGTANTEAFF.

CDR3: CASSHRQGEGEAFF. CDR3 coding DNA: TGTGCCAGCAGTCACCGACAGGGGGAGGGTGAAGCTTTCTTT. The V gene is TRBV2, the J gene TRBJ1-1, with 9 positions matching TRBD1. The J segment lost 7 bases and the V segment lost 5 bases, leaving 8 bases of the junction unmatched. Germline V lookup: CDR1 SNHLY, CDR2 FYNNEI. The CDR3 runs 14 residues.

The chain couples TRBV13 to TRBJ2-1, with D possibly being TRBD2 (6 bases). The CDR3 sequence is 14 residues long. The V gene's germline CDR1 is PRHDT and CDR2 FYEKMQ (reference sequence). V lost 3 bases, J lost 6 bases, and 12 bases lay in between. The DNA for the CDR3 is TGTGCCAGCAGCTTTCCACAGGAGGGCAATGAGCAGTTCTTC. Amino acids: CASSFPQEGNEQFF.

The rearrangement joins TRBV19 to TRBJ1-3; TRBD1 matches at 9 bases. The trim removed 7 bases at V and 2 bases at J, leaving 9 bases unmatched. The germline gives CDR1 LNHDA, CDR2 SQIVND (reference sequence). CDR3 size: 16 residues. The DNA of the CDR3 is TGTGCCAGTACCCCGGGACAGGGAAAAGCTGGAAACACCATATATTTT. The encoded protein is CASTPGQGKAGNTIYF. Looking up the rest from reference TRBV19 and TRBJ1-3 gives the full variable domain: DGGITQSPKYLFRKEGQNVTLSCEQNLNHDAMYWYRQDPGQGLRLIYYSQIVNDFQKGDIAEGYSVSREKKESFPLTVTSAQKNPTAFYLCASTPGQGKAGNTIYFGEGSWLTVV.

The chain links TRBV19 to TRBJ1-1; 11 bases match TRBD1. The junction had 11 bases not matched to a gene; V was cut back by 4 bases and J by 4 bases. This CDR3 contains 17 residues. The germline V gene encodes CDR1 LNHDA and CDR2 SQIVND (reference sequence). CDR3 residues: CASSTGTGGFGATEAFF. The CDR3, as DNA: TGTGCCAGTAGTACCGGGACAGGGGGATTTGGCGCCACTGAAGCTTTCTTT.